The T cell receptor (beta chain) described here comes from a study of identical twins. The CDR3 contains 14 residues. Trimming stripped 3 bases from V and 3 bases from J, with 11 bases between. One entry per CDR3 protein results from TCRdb running MiXCR on the 5' RACE reads. Seen here are about 520,000 distinct CDR3 sequences, less than 25% observed once, and the top ten hold about 0.99%. This clonotype was observed a handful of times. The sample was also linked to a second study, of T cells expressing NK-cell markers. According to that study: Out of eight donors sequenced, seven tested HCMV-seropositive and the remaining one seronegative.

Source material: CD4+ T cells sorted from blood. The chain has TRBV12-3 or TRBV12-4 and TRBJ1-2, with a possible D match to TRBD1 (5 bases). The source of this sequence is a young woman in good health. CDR3 sequence reads: CASSFWGPDYGYTF. Here the CDR3 DNA reads TGTGCCAGCAGTTTTTGGGGCCCGGACTATGGCTACACCTTC.